This TCR beta chain was profiled in a study of blood T cell repertoires in COVID-19 (dated by TCRdb to 2018 to 2021). About the full investigation: Samples covering the acute and convalescent phases of COVID-19 were provided by collaborators in the United States, Italy and Spain. The prospective study material was composed of cDNA or gDNA derived from T cells, B-cell-depleted T cells, or PBMCs. The dataset comprised deeply sampled blood TCRbeta repertoires from subjects exposed to, actively infected with, or recovered from COVID-19. The repertoires were released in a freely available public database intended as a resource for research on the immune response to SARS-CoV-2. Where HLA class I and class II types were available, the types were taken from metadata supplied by the sample provider, not from assay-based typing. A de-identified subject ID, COVID-19 status, age in years and sex were almost always included in the sample metadata. The samples were drawn from the first 160 participants of the ongoing ImmuneRACE study and from roughly 1,300 subjects provided by 6 global collaborators.

The collaborating institutions used their own protocols to collect whole blood in K2EDTA tubes. For TCRbeta analysis, collaborators shipped samples in one of three forms: frozen whole blood, isolated PBMCs, or DNA extracted from either of those sample types. TCRbeta CDR3 regions were amplified from genomic DNA using the immunoSEQ Assay, a bias-controlled multiplex PCR. The study's processing was this. Within the assay, amplification of reference gene primers was used to estimate how many nucleated cells each sample contained. To quantify the absolute abundance of each unique TCRbeta CDR3 rearrangement, sequence reads were collapsed and filtered. For each sample, productive Simpson clonality was calculated as the square root of Simpson's diversity index across productive rearrangements. Sourced from immuneACCESS, this table was stored by TCRdb with only in-frame sequences that have V and J called. A share of the clones is absent; for the studies checked, an unresolved V gene accounts for under half, and the remainder has no known explanation. The V and J calls and clone size are taken from that table; D and trimming were inferred from the DNA. In all, the sample holds about 80,000 clones, and 82% of those were seen once. The ten largest clones add up to approximately 25% of the sample.

To note about this clone: Its antigen specificity is not known. Base-call qualities are not available, and no considerably larger clone is one nucleotide away.

Taken from cysteine to phenylalanine, the CDR3 has 14 residues. Left in the record is the CDR3 DNA by itself, 42 bases read in frame from the first base. From the germline V gene, CDR1 is MGHRA and CDR2 is YSYEKL. V is cut by 0 bases and J by 0 bases, and the space between the germline ends is 6 bases. Study-wide findings and limitations: The amount of clinical and demographic metadata varied by source and participant and was provided uncurated.

Recombination joined TRBV4-1 with TRBJ2-7; there is no confident call for the D gene. Sequenced: peripheral blood. This clonotype was sampled from a human donor in a cohort sampled during active COVID-19. The base sequence is TGCGCCAGCAGCCAAGAACGGTTCTCCTACGAGCAGTACTTC. This translates into CASSQERFSYEQYF.